The present T cell receptor (beta chain) was sequenced within a study of blood T cell repertoires in COVID-19. Study at large: Sites across the United States, Italy and Spain contributed samples from acute and convalescent COVID-19.

Clones were read by immunoSEQ multiplex PCR, and TCRdb kept only the in-frame ones, dropping some. The profile shows fewer than 350,000 clones, 90% of them singletons. The cohort comprised adults aged roughly 18 to 95 years residing in about two dozen US areas. Unmatched junction bases numbered 6, after V lost 0 bases and J lost 9 bases. The CDR3 covers 16 residues. From germline, CDR1 is MGHRA and CDR2 YSYEKL. The receptor comes from a young woman with acute COVID-19. The chain combines TRBV4-1 with TRBJ2-1, with 12 bases identical to TRBD2. Sequenced material: PBMCs or T cells enriched from blood (not recorded which). CDR3 sequence reads: CASSQDSSGRAFEQFF. The CDR3 DNA is TGCGCCAGCAGCCAAGATTCTAGCGGGAGGGCTTTTGAGCAGTTCTTC.